These 30 T cell receptor beta chains came from one sample sequenced in a study of regulatory T cells in long-lasting Graves disease. As for time point: newly diagnosed GD, antithyroid drugs for less than 3 months. Generation of the TCR library employed RNA extracted from PBMCs. Construction of the TCR beta libraries employed iRepertoire HTBI primers in conjunction with Arm-PCR of CDR3 regions. TCRdb called the multiplex PCR reads again in MiXCR, with one record for every CDR3 protein. The top ten clones hold about a quarter of a sample with roughly 440,000 distinct CDR3 sequences, about 15% of them seen once. These records were also assigned to another study, of T cells in Graves' hyperthyroidism and ophthalmopathy.

The sequencing here drew on peripheral blood mononuclear cells (PBMCs), taken at new diagnosis, from a patient treated with antithyroid drugs. The receptors were gathered from a woman between 18 and 29 years old with Graves disease.

For this clonotype: Possible read error: a much larger clone is one base away. The gene calls are TRBV7-2 and TRBJ2-7; tentative D call: TRBD2 (5 bases). Germline V gene data show CDR1 as SGHTA and CDR2 as FQGNSA. CDR3 size: 13 residues. In nucleotides, the CDR3 is TGTGCCAGCACCCGCGGACTGGGCTACGGGCAGTACTTC. Protein sequence: CASTRGLGYGQYF. Filled out from reference TRBV7-2 and TRBJ2-7, the complete variable domain reads GAGVSQSPSNKVTEKGKDVELRCDPISGHTALYWYRQSLGQGLEFLIYFQGNSAPDKSGLPSDRFSAERTGGSVSTLTIQRTQQEDSAVYLCASTRGLGYGQYFGPGTRLTVT.

The chain uses TRBV6-1 and TRBJ2-7, with D maybe TRBD2 (6 bases). CDR3 length: 14 residues. CDR1 MNHNS and CDR2 SASEGT come from the germline V gene. V lost 6 bases and J lost 3, with 15 bases in between. CDR3 loop: CASRLQEGLYEQYF. CDR3 nucleotide sequence: TGTGCCAGCAGACTCCAGGAGGGCCTCTACGAGCAGTACTTC.

This sequence joins TRBV7-9 and TRBJ2-7, with 7 bases identical to TRBD1. The CDR3 loop spans 16 amino acids. The germline gives CDR1 SEHNR, CDR2 FQNEAQ (reference sequence). The trim removed 5 bases at V and 0 bases at J, leaving 10 bases unmatched. Here the CDR3 DNA reads TGTGCCAGCAGCGGGGGTTACCGGGACAGCTCCTACGAGCAGTACTTC. Translation gives CASSGGYRDSSYEQYF.

This clonotype was detected ten times or more. This chain joins TRBV30 and TRBJ2-1, with 12 positions matching TRBD2. CDR1 GTSNPN and CDR2 SVGIG come from the germline V gene (reference sequence). V was pared by 6 bases and J by 3 bases, with 3 bases of the junction left unmatched. The CDR3 spans 14 residues. CDR3 residues: CACGLAGNYNEQFF. CDR3 DNA: TGTGCCTGCGGACTAGCGGGAAACTACAATGAGCAGTTCTTC.

The chain's CDR3 is CASSSWGENTEAFF. The CDR3, as DNA: TGTGCCAGCAGCTCCTGGGGGGAGAACACTGAAGCTTTCTTT. This chain joins TRBV5-8 and TRBJ1-1, with D possibly matching TRBD1 (5 bases). Trimming pared 3 bases from V and 1 base from J, leaving 10 bases between. This CDR3 is built from 14 residues. Germline-derived CDR1 and CDR2 are SGHTS and YDEGEE.

The V call is TRBV4-1, the J call TRBJ2-3, with D perhaps TRBD1 or TRBD2 (5 bases each). Deletions cut 4 bases from V and 4 bases from J, with 21 bases between. The germline CDR1 and CDR2 sequences are MGHRA and YSYEKL. The CDR3 spans 17 residues. The CDR3 DNA follows: TGCGCCAGCAGCCGAGGAGTGCTGGGAGTGGGGGCAGATACGCAGTATTTT. Residues: CASSRGVLGVGADTQYF.

This clonotype was counted a few times. The chain combines TRBV24-1 with TRBJ2-7, with D hard to call. The CDR3 extends over 14 amino acids. V lost 4 bases and J lost 3, with 12 bases in between. CDR1 KGHDR and CDR2 SFDVKD come from the germline V gene. Here the CDR3 DNA reads TGTGCCACCAGTGACTCCGGGTACAGCTACGAGCAGTACTTC. It yields the protein CATSDSGYSYEQYF.

This clonotype was seen ten or more times. The rearrangement links TRBV7-9 to TRBJ1-1; D uncertain. Per the germline V gene, CDR1 is SEHNR and CDR2 is FQNEAQ (reference sequence). The V and J ends lost 1 base and 3 bases respectively, with 3 bases between them. CDR3 length: 12 amino acids. The chain's CDR3 is CASSLGYTEAFF. CDR3 DNA sequence: TGTGCCAGCAGCTTAGGTTACACTGAAGCTTTCTTT.

CDR3: CAWKLREYTGELFF. In DNA form, the CDR3 reads TGTGCCTGGAAATTGCGGGAGTACACCGGGGAGCTGTTTTTT. The V call is TRBV30, the J call TRBJ2-2, with 7 bases lining up with TRBD2. V was clipped by 4 bases and J by 3 bases; unmatched bases: 5. Germline CDR1 GTSNPN, CDR2 SVGIG (reference sequence). The length of the CDR3 is 14 residues. The whole variable domain, remainder taken from reference TRBV30 and TRBJ2-2, is SQTIHQWPATLVQPVGSPLSLECTVEGTSNPNLYWYRQAAGRGLQLLFYSVGIGQISSEVPQNLSASRPQDRQFILSSKKLLLSDSGFYLCAWKLREYTGELFFGEGSRLTVL.

The table lists this clonotype with many counts. A junction boundary mismatches the germline segment, possibly from a read error. V and J are TRBV7-7 and TRBJ2-1; the D gene is possibly TRBD2 (6 bases). This CDR3 spans 16 amino acids. Germline CDR1 is SSHAT and CDR2 is FNYEAQ (reference sequence). CDR3 protein: CASSLAVAESYNEQFF. The CDR3 region has the DNA TGTGCTAGCAGCTTAGCGGTAGCGGAATCCTACAATGAGCAGTTCTTC.

This clonotype was seen at least ten times. This chain uses TRBV2 with TRBJ2-2, with 7 bases aligning to TRBD1. Looked up from germline, CDR1 is SNHLY and CDR2 is FYNNEI. The CDR3 runs 15 residues. V shed 6 bases and J 4 bases; nucleotides not matched to a gene: 8. The CDR3 DNA is TGTGCCAGCAGGGGGACAGCTGGTCGCACCGGGGAGCTGTTTTTT. The encoded protein is CASRGTAGRTGELFF.

This clonotype showed up just a few times. This rearrangement joins TRBV4-2 to TRBJ2-7; 9 bases map to TRBD2. J gave up 2 bases and V 4 bases, and 6 bases lay outside the gene matches. Germline V CDR1 and CDR2: LGHNA, YNFKEQ. CDR3 size: 15 residues. CDR3 bases: TGTGCCAGCAGCCCCGGGACTAGCAGTCCCTACGAGCAGTACTTC. It is translated as CASSPGTSSPYEQYF.

V is TRBV30 and J is TRBJ1-2; 7 bases fit TRBD1. There are 14 residues in the CDR3. Germline loops: CDR1 GTSNPN, CDR2 SVGIG (reference sequence). J gave up 4 bases and V 8 bases, and 13 bases lay outside the gene matches. The CDR3 sequence is CARAGGRGVYGYTF. Written as DNA, the CDR3 is TGTGCCCGCGCGGGGGGCAGGGGGGTCTATGGCTACACCTTC.

The table lists this clonotype with a few counts. The chain uses TRBV7-2 and TRBJ2-5; D uncertain. With 0 bases removed from V and 6 bases from J, the gap between germline ends came to 2 bases. Germline CDR1 SGHTA, CDR2 FQGNSA. This CDR3 comprises 11 residues. The CDR3 is CASSLAQTQYF. The CDR3 DNA reads TGTGCCAGCAGCTTAGCGCAGACCCAGTACTTC.

V usage is TRBV7-2 and J usage is TRBJ2-5; 13 bases agree with TRBD2. Germline values: CDR1 SGHTA, CDR2 FQGNSA. There are 15 residues in the CDR3. V gave up 5 bases and J gave up 5 bases; unmatched junction bases: 5. CDR3: CASSATSGRLETQYF. In DNA form, the CDR3 reads TGTGCCAGCAGCGCGACTAGCGGGAGGTTGGAGACCCAGTACTTC.

This clonotype was counted at least ten times. The V and J genes are TRBV3-1 and TRBJ1-3; D is unclear. This CDR3 has 18 amino acids. V was clipped by 1 base and J by 0 bases, with 16 bases between them. Germline CDR1 is LGHDT and CDR2 is YNNKEL (reference sequence). CDR3 sequence (DNA): TGTGCCAGCAGCCAAGCACCAGACCCACTACCCTCTGGAAACACCATATATTTT. Its translation: CASSQAPDPLPSGNTIYF.

The table lists this clonotype with many counts. The chain joins TRBV7-9 to TRBJ2-3; D could derive from TRBD1 or TRBD2 (5 bases each). The CDR3 is 14 amino acids. V lost 4 bases and J 0 bases, leaving 8 bases between the germline ends. Germline-derived CDR1 and CDR2 are SEHNR and FQNEAQ (reference sequence). The CDR3 bases are TGTGCCAGCAGCTACGGGGCTAGCACAGATACGCAGTATTTT. Translated: CASSYGASTDTQYF. Full variable domain (rest looked up from reference TRBV7-9 and TRBJ2-3): DTGVSQNPRHKITKRGQNVTFRCDPISEHNRLYWYRQTLGQGPEFLTYFQNEAQLEKSRLLSDRFSAERPKGSFSTLEIQRTEQGDSAMYLCASSYGASTDTQYFGPGTRLTVL.

This clonotype was seen many times. This chain joins TRBV7-2 and TRBJ1-5; 8 nucleotides align to TRBD1. V lost 5 bases and J lost 7; bases outside the gene matches: 4. Per germline, CDR1 SGHTA and CDR2 FQGNSA. The CDR3 contains 13 residues. In DNA form, the CDR3 reads TGTGCCAGCAGCCCAGGGGGCGGACAGCCCCAGCATTTT. It is translated as CASSPGGGQPQHF.

The V call is TRBV4-2, the J call TRBJ1-4; D uncertain. CDR1 is LGHNA and CDR2 is YNFKEQ in the germline V gene. The ends were cut back, 0 bases at V and 8 bases at J, with 19 bases in the middle. The CDR3 loop spans 17 amino acids. CDR3 nucleotide sequence: TGTGCCAGCAGCCAAGAGCTTAGTCGGACCATGGGGGAAAAACTGTTTTTT. Protein: CASSQELSRTMGEKLFF.

In the case of this clonotype: Being one base from a much bigger clone, this may be a read error. The chain combines TRBV18 with TRBJ2-7; 7 bases align to TRBD2. CDR3 length: 15 residues. The germline CDR1 and CDR2 sequences are KGHSH and LQKENI. The CDR3 DNA reads TGTGCCGGCTCACCTCAGCGGGATCGATCCTACGAGCAGTACTTC. This encodes CAGSPQRDRSYEQYF.

The gene calls are TRBV10-3 and TRBJ1-1; D possibly corresponds to TRBD1 (6 bases). The CDR3 consists of 15 residues. Trimming pared 5 bases from V and 2 bases from J, leaving 15 bases between. Germline values: CDR1 ENHRY, CDR2 SYGVKD. CDR3 nucleotides: TGTGCCATCAGTTCAAAGGGGGGTCGAAACACTGAAGCTTTCTTT. Translating it yields CAISSKGGRNTEAFF.

This chain joins TRBV5-4 and TRBJ2-7; D may be TRBD1 or TRBD2 (5 bases each). Germline-derived CDR1 and CDR2 are SGHNT and YYREEE (reference sequence). The ends were cut back, 0 bases at V and 5 bases at J, with 18 bases in the middle. The length of the CDR3 is 16 residues. Written as DNA, the CDR3 is TGTGCCAGCAGCTTGGCTGGAGGCAGGGTGAAGGACGAGCAGTACTTC. Its protein is CASSLAGGRVKDEQYF.

A word on this clonotype: This likely came from a read error, as a far larger clone is one base away. The chain is built from TRBV10-3 and TRBJ2-1; no firm D call. Looked up from germline, CDR1 is ENHRY and CDR2 is SYGVKD. This CDR3 has 14 residues. CDR3 nucleotide sequence: TGTGCCAGCAGTGAAACTATCCGGGTTAACGAGCAGTTCTTC. Residues: CASSETIRVNEQFF.

The rearrangement links TRBV7-9 to TRBJ2-6, with 7 bases fitting TRBD2. V lost 8 bases to trimming and J lost 0 bases; unmatched junction nucleotides: 13. The CDR3 loop spans 18 amino acids. CDR1 and CDR2 from the germline V gene are SEHNR and FQNEAQ (reference sequence). The CDR3 reads CASPLASGVSSGANVLTF. The CDR3 nucleotides are TGTGCCAGCCCTTTGGCTAGCGGAGTTTCCTCTGGGGCCAACGTCCTGACTTTC.

Ten or more counts support this clonotype. This chain uses TRBV11-2 with TRBJ2-1; 9 positions agree with TRBD2. CDR1 SGHAT and CDR2 FQNNGV come from the germline V gene. Trimming at V came to 3 bases and at J to 7 bases, leaving 10 bases not matched to a gene. The CDR3 is 16 residues long. CDR3: CASSFGAGGPGNEQFF. The CDR3 nucleotides read TGTGCCAGCAGCTTTGGGGCGGGAGGGCCGGGGAATGAGCAGTTCTTC.

The chain employs TRBV27 and TRBJ2-1; 7 nucleotides line up with TRBD2. Losses at the gene ends were 5 bases for V and 0 bases for J; bases not matched to a gene: 13. The CDR3 runs to 18 residues. Germline V gene lookup returns CDR1 MNHEY and CDR2 SMNVEV (reference sequence). CDR3 in amino acids: CASSHTLAGDISYNEQFF. The CDR3 bases are TGTGCCAGCAGTCATACTCTGGCGGGAGATATCTCCTACAATGAGCAGTTCTTC.

As for this clonotype: A read error may explain this, as a much larger clone is one base away. The chain is built from TRBV12-3 or TRBV12-4 and TRBJ1-1, with 7 positions matching TRBD1. Trimming took 3 bases from V and 1 from J; bases not matched to a gene: 2. This CDR3 is built from 14 residues. Here the CDR3 reads CASSLRGQNTEAFF. CDR3 bases: TGTGCCAGCAGTTTGAGGGGGCAGAACACTGAAGCTTTCTTT.

A word on this clonotype: It may be a read error: a sequence one base away is much more abundant. This chain links TRBV7-2 with TRBJ2-1; D is perhaps TRBD2 (5 bases). This CDR3 has 13 residues. The germline V and J ends were trimmed by 5 bases and 10 bases, with 15 bases remaining between them. Germline CDR1 reads SGHTA; CDR2 reads FQGNSA. This CDR3 is CASSPQRSYEQFF. The CDR3 DNA reads as TGTGCCAGCAGCCCCCAGCGGTCCTACGAGCAGTTCTTC.

The V call is TRBV27, the J call TRBJ2-1; 8 positions match TRBD2. The length of the CDR3 is 14 residues. J gave up 7 bases and V 6 bases, and 8 bases lay outside the gene matches. CDR1 and CDR2 (germline): MNHEY, SMNVEV (reference sequence). CDR3 in DNA: TGTGCCAGCAGCGGGCTAGCGGGTTTTAATGAGCAGTTCTTC. Its translation: CASSGLAGFNEQFF.

The CDR3 region is CASRGGRALRVETQYF. The CDR3 region has the DNA TGTGCCAGCAGGGGGGGCCGGGCCCTAAGAGTAGAGACCCAGTACTTC. V usage is TRBV6-1 and J usage is TRBJ2-5; the D gene could be TRBD1 or TRBD2 (6 bases each). This CDR3 has 16 residues. Deletions cut 6 bases from V and 4 bases from J, with 21 bases between. CDR1 MNHNS and CDR2 SASEGT come from the germline V gene.